Each of the 24 T cell receptor beta chains below was sequenced from the same sample in a study of cytotoxic CD8 clonotypes in ibrutinib-treated CLL. Data came from immunoSEQ multiplex PCR; TCRdb stores just in-frame clones and leaves some out. The table shows 130,000 or so clones, with around 84% occurring only once. The input for sequencing was PBMCs, taken after 24 months of ibrutinib treatment. These receptors all stem from a human donor with chronic lymphocytic leukemia.

This chain connects TRBV27 to TRBJ2-3; D is undetermined. This CDR3 contains 13 residues. Trimming took 6 bases from V and 2 from J, leaving 9 bases between them. CDR1 is MNHEY, CDR2 SMNVEV, per germline (reference sequence). The CDR3 is CASRVRPTDTQYF. CDR3 sequence (DNA): TGTGCCAGCAGAGTAAGGCCCACAGATACGCAGTATTTT.

The CDR3 bases are TGTGCCAGCAGCCCCCGAGTCAGAAGGGGTCAAGAGACCCAGTACTTC. It encodes CASSPRVRRGQETQYF. The chain uses TRBV7-2 and TRBJ2-5; TRBD1 is a possible D gene (5 bases). Between the trimmed V and J ends, which lost 5 bases and 2 bases, there was a span of 18 bases. The CDR3 runs to 16 residues. CDR1 is SGHTA, CDR2 FQGNSA, per germline.

The chain uses TRBV18 and TRBJ1-2, with D perhaps matching TRBD1 (5 bases). The germline gives CDR1 KGHSH, CDR2 LQKENI. Trimming pared 6 bases from V and 6 bases from J, leaving 11 bases between. This CDR3 is 12 amino acids long. CDR3 nucleotides: TGTGCCAGCTCCCCTGGGACTGATGGCTACACCTTC. This codes for CASSPGTDGYTF.

The chain combines TRBV19 with TRBJ1-5; weak D call: TRBD1 (5 bases). V lost 6 bases to trimming and J lost 4 bases, with 19 bases between them. The length of the CDR3 is 16 residues. Germline CDR1 and CDR2: LNHDA and SQIVND (reference sequence). As DNA, the CDR3 is TGTGCCAGTAGCCCCGCCGGGGCTGGGGCTAATCAGCCCCAGCATTTT. Its translation is CASSPAGAGANQPQHF.

The gene calls are TRBV27 and TRBJ2-7; TRBD1 matches at 11 bases. The ends lost 3 bases at V and 3 bases at J; junction bases unmatched: 4. CDR1 is MNHEY and CDR2 is SMNVEV in the germline V gene (reference sequence). The CDR3 loop spans 15 amino acids. As DNA, the CDR3 is TGTGCCAGCAGTTTTTGGGGGACAGGGGGCTACGAGCAGTACTTC. It codes for CASSFWGTGGYEQYF.

In this sample, this clone turned up once. The chain carries TRBV11-1 and TRBJ2-3; D remains ambiguous. V was clipped by 5 bases and J by 6 bases, with 24 bases between them. Germline loops: CDR1 SGHAT, CDR2 FQDESV (reference sequence). This CDR3 contains 17 residues. CDR3 nucleotide sequence: TGTGCCAGCAGCAAACGACTGTCATCAACCGGTTCGGATACGCAGTATTTT. Amino acid sequence: CASSKRLSSTGSDTQYF.

The rearrangement links TRBV11-2 to TRBJ2-1; D is perhaps TRBD1 (6 bases). Trimming removed 2 bases from V and 4 bases from J, with 12 bases in between. The germline CDR1 and CDR2 sequences are SGHAT and FQNNGV. The CDR3 totals 15 residues. The CDR3 sequence: CASSLQGSGYNEQFF. For the CDR3, the DNA is TGTGCCAGCAGCTTACAGGGGAGTGGATACAATGAGCAGTTCTTC.

V usage is TRBV7-8 and J usage is TRBJ1-1; TRBD1 is a possible D gene (6 bases). The V gene's germline CDR1 is SGHVS and CDR2 FQNEAQ. This CDR3 has 17 amino acids. Trimming shortened V by 5 bases and J by 5 bases, and 24 bases separated the two germline ends. CDR3 sequence: CASSQRWGGGLRTEAFF. In nucleotides, the CDR3 is TGTGCCAGCAGCCAAAGGTGGGGAGGGGGGTTAAGGACTGAAGCTTTCTTT.

This chain connects TRBV18 to TRBJ2-7, with a weak D call TRBD1 (5 bases). Trimming took 6 bases from V and 6 from J, leaving 15 bases between them. The CDR3 is 13 residues long. Germline V gene sequence: CDR1 KGHSH, CDR2 LQKENI. The CDR3 sequence is CASSPGLRAEQYF. Here the CDR3 DNA reads TGTGCCAGCTCCCCAGGCCTCAGGGCCGAGCAGTACTTC.

J is TRBJ1-2 and V is TRBV5-1, with 10 bases identical to TRBD1. Germline lookup yields CDR1 SGHRS and CDR2 YFSETQ. Trimming removed 3 bases from V and 3 bases from J; junction bases left unmatched: 5. CDR3 size: 15 residues. This CDR3 reads CASSSGTGVHYGYTF. The CDR3 region has the DNA TGCGCCAGCAGCTCCGGGACAGGGGTTCACTATGGCTACACCTTC. The variable domain in full, with the rest retrieved from reference TRBV5-1 and TRBJ1-2, is KAGVTQTPRYLIKTRGQQVTLSCSPISGHRSVSWYQQTPGQGLQFLFEYFSETQRNKGNFPGRFSGRQFSNSRSEMNVSTLELGDSALYLCASSSGTGVHYGYTFGSGTRLTVV.

V gene TRBV6-5 combines with J gene TRBJ2-1; D is unclear. The CDR3 length is 13 residues. V shed 5 bases and J shed 5 bases, with 10 bases lying between them. Germline V lookup: CDR1 MNHEY, CDR2 SVGAGI. The CDR3 region is CASSRGPNNEQFF. For the CDR3, the DNA is TGTGCCAGCAGTCGTGGGCCCAACAATGAGCAGTTCTTC.

The chain combines TRBV29-1 with TRBJ2-1; the D is unclear. CDR1 SQVTM and CDR2 ANQGSEA come from the germline V gene. V lost 4 bases and J lost 0, with 13 bases in between. The CDR3 spans 15 residues. Here the CDR3 reads CSVAYGSNSYNEQFF. The CDR3 nucleotides read TGCAGCGTTGCGTATGGTAGTAACTCCTACAATGAGCAGTTCTTC.

This sequence joins TRBV5-1 and TRBJ1-6, with a weak D call TRBD1 (5 bases). Germline lookup yields CDR1 SGHRS and CDR2 YFSETQ. The CDR3 loop spans 16 amino acids. The germline V and J ends were trimmed by 6 bases and 2 bases, with 15 bases remaining between them. CDR3 residues: CASTPTGAAYNSPLHF. The CDR3 nucleotides read TGCGCCAGCACACCCACCGGGGCAGCCTATAATTCACCCCTCCACTTT.

This chain links TRBV23-1 with TRBJ2-2; TRBD2 aligns across 8 bases. TRBV23-1 falls under the ORF class, with uncertain function. This CDR3 contains 18 residues. After removal of 3 bases from V and 3 bases from J, the junction contained 12 bases not matched to a gene. The CDR3 DNA reads as TGCGCCAGCAGTCATCGTCGGTTCGGGAGGGGATACACCGGGGAGCTGTTTTTT. Its translation is CASSHRRFGRGYTGELFF.

The chain uses TRBV30 and TRBJ1-2; the D gene is possibly TRBD1 (5 bases). Trimming left V 4 bases short and J 1 base short, with 13 bases between. The CDR3 extends over 14 amino acids. The germline CDR1 and CDR2 sequences are GTSNPN and SVGIG (reference sequence). The CDR3 spells CAWTETAYNYGYTF. CDR3 bases: TGTGCCTGGACCGAGACAGCTTATAACTATGGCTACACCTTC.

The genes are TRBV9 and TRBJ1-6; TRBD1 matches 12 bases. V shed 6 bases, J shed 13 bases, and the junction held 14 bases outside the gene matches. CDR1 and CDR2 (germline): SGDLS, YYNGEE. This CDR3 contains 16 residues. The CDR3 DNA is TGTGCCAGCACCCCCGCCGGGACAGGGGGCAAGTCGCCCCTCCACTTT. Its protein is CASTPAGTGGKSPLHF.

The chain carries TRBV5-1 and TRBJ1-1, with D possibly matching TRBD1 (5 bases). Trimming removed 2 bases from V and 4 bases from J, with 15 bases in between. The CDR3 runs 15 residues. Germline V gene sequence: CDR1 SGHRS, CDR2 YFSETQ. This CDR3 reads CASSFTGFRSTEAFF. The CDR3 nucleotides are TGCGCCAGCAGCTTTACAGGTTTTCGGAGCACTGAAGCTTTCTTT.

This clone was recorded a few times. The chain employs TRBV29-1 and TRBJ1-1, with a possible D match to TRBD1 (5 bases). This CDR3 has 14 amino acids. V shed 2 bases and J shed 7 bases, with 17 bases lying between them. CDR1 is SQVTM and CDR2 is ANQGSEA in the germline V gene. CDR3 sequence (DNA): TGCAGCGTTGAACTTTCTTCAGGGATGCTTGAAGCTTTCTTT. Translation: CSVELSSGMLEAFF.

This clone appeared a single time. The chain joins TRBV6-5 to TRBJ1-5; possibly TRBD1 for D (5 bases). This CDR3 is 13 amino acids long. Looked up from germline, CDR1 is MNHEY and CDR2 is SVGAGI. The V end lost 2 bases, the J end lost 9 bases, and 11 bases lay between the germline ends. The CDR3 nucleotides read TGTGCCAGCAGTTACGCGTACGGGGCGCCCCAGCATTTT. Amino acids: CASSYAYGAPQHF.

The chain has TRBV18 and TRBJ1-2; D possibly corresponds to TRBD1 (6 bases). The germline CDR1 and CDR2 sequences are KGHSH and LQKENI. The CDR3 has 13 amino acids. The V gene lost 2 bases and the J gene lost 6 bases, with 10 bases spanning the gap. CDR3 loop: CASSPAQGDGYTF. The CDR3 DNA reads as TGTGCCAGCTCACCAGCACAGGGCGATGGCTACACCTTC.

This clone came up a few times. The chain couples TRBV25-1 to TRBJ1-2; 10 positions match TRBD1. With 3 bases clipped from V and 4 bases from J, the junction kept 2 bases outside the gene matches. CDR3 size: 14 residues. Germline-derived CDR1 and CDR2 are MGHDK and SYGVNS. This CDR3 reads CASSETGGPYGYTF. The CDR3 nucleotides read TGTGCCAGCAGTGAGACAGGGGGCCCCTATGGCTACACCTTC.

This chain links TRBV6-1 with TRBJ1-4; D is uncertain. The CDR3 is 14 residues long. The ends were cut back, 5 bases at V and 5 bases at J, with 12 bases in the middle. Germline V gene sequence: CDR1 MNHNS, CDR2 SASEGT. CDR3 amino acids: CASSPDRANEKLFF. CDR3 DNA: TGTGCCAGCAGTCCGGATCGGGCCAATGAAAAACTGTTTTTT.

In nucleotides, the CDR3 is TGTGCCTGGAGTGTACCGGCAGGGGGCAGGGACGAGCAGTACTTC. This encodes CAWSVPAGGRDEQYF. The chain recombines TRBV30 with TRBJ2-7, with 8 bases that match TRBD1. After removal of 0 bases from V and 5 bases from J, the junction contained 9 bases not matched to a gene. This CDR3 contains 15 residues. Germline CDR1 is GTSNPN and CDR2 is SVGIG (reference sequence).

This chain joins TRBV28 and TRBJ2-7; no clear D. CDR1 and CDR2 from the germline V gene are MDHEN and SYDVKM. With 10 bases removed from V and 5 bases from J, the gap between germline ends came to 12 bases. This CDR3 is built from 11 residues. The CDR3: CAIASSDEQYF. The CDR3 DNA reads as TGTGCCATCGCCAGTTCGGACGAGCAGTACTTC.